This T cell receptor beta chain derives from a study of T cell repertoires in aging, cancer and after chemotherapy. Study-level information: Healthy donor repertoires were recorded over several months to years and showed clear clonal overlap.

The template was genomic DNA from peripheral blood, not RNA. Trimming cost V 3 bases and J 12 bases; bases outside gene matches: 4. CDR3 size: 14 residues. This clonotype appeared a few times. Its antigen is not identified. Points from the study as a whole: Median generation probability rose over the chemotherapy interval in each cancer cohort, suggesting rebound thymic output. In healthy donors, age-related TCR diversity loss mainly reflected lost richness.

A mixed TRB-A/B primer pool amplified rearranged TRB by multiplex touch-down PCR. TCRdb reprocessed the multiplex PCR reads with MiXCR, giving one entry per CDR3 protein. The sample comprises more than 8,500 distinct CDR3 sequences, just under 40% of which are singletons, and 3.5% rests with the top ten. The chain links TRBV12-3 or TRBV12-4 to TRBJ1-6, with 11 nucleotides matching TRBD1. Sequenced: blood. The sequence derives from a human donor in good health. The CDR3 sequence is CASSFPGQGEPLHF. Written as DNA, the CDR3 is TGTGCCAGCAGTTTTCCGGGACAGGGGGAACCCCTCCACTTT.